This is a list of T cell receptor beta chains from one sample in a study of blood T cell repertoires in COVID-19. The method was immunoSEQ multiplex PCR; TCRdb's version includes in-frame clones alone and lacks a portion of them. The repertoire holds 200,000 or so clones, about 88% seen once, with about 2% in the top ten. Sequenced sample: peripheral blood. The receptors stem from a man between 65 and 85 years old with active or convalescent COVID-19. CDR3s include the opening cysteine and the closing phenylalanine or tryptophan. Fields, in order: V gene, D gene, CDR3 length, J gene, clone size, CDR3 DNA, CDR3 protein. A D gene is named only where the DNA matches it firmly. Clone size, where shown, is once, few, many, or a class for clones that have expanded.

v_call: TRBV3-1/TRBV3-2; d_call: TRBD1; cdr3_length: 15; j_call: TRBJ1-2; clone_size: once; cdr3_nt: TGTGCCAGCAGCCAAGAACCGGACAGGGATTATGGCTACACCTTC; cdr3_aa: CASSQEPDRDYGYTF
v_call: TRBV19; d_call: TRBD1; cdr3_length: 15; j_call: TRBJ2-2; clone_size: once; cdr3_nt: TGTGCCAGTAGTCCCCGGGACAGGGTCACCGGGGAGCTGTTTTTT; cdr3_aa: CASSPRDRVTGELFF
v_call: TRBV6-5; d_call: TRBD1; cdr3_length: 13; j_call: TRBJ1-1; clone_size: -; cdr3_nt: TGTGCCAGCAGTCGACAGGGTACCACTGAAGCTTTCTTT; cdr3_aa: CASSRQGTTEAFF
v_call: TRBV3-1/TRBV3-2; d_call: -; cdr3_length: 14; j_call: TRBJ2-7; clone_size: -; cdr3_nt: TGTGCCAGCAGCCGGAGGGAGCGAACCTACGAGCAGTACTTC; cdr3_aa: CASSRRERTYEQYF
v_call: TRBV19; d_call: TRBD1; cdr3_length: 15; j_call: TRBJ1-5; clone_size: -; cdr3_nt: TGTGCCAGTTCTTATTTGGACAGGAAGAATCAGCCCCAGCATTTT; cdr3_aa: CASSYLDRKNQPQHF
v_call: TRBV6-5; d_call: TRBD2; cdr3_length: 15; j_call: TRBJ2-3; clone_size: once; cdr3_nt: TGTGCCAGCAGTTACGGCGGGGGGGCCGCAGATACGCAGTATTTT; cdr3_aa: CASSYGGGAADTQYF
v_call: TRBV19; d_call: TRBD1; cdr3_length: 12; j_call: TRBJ2-1; clone_size: -; cdr3_nt: TGTGCCAGTGGGGACAGTTACAATGAGCAGTTCTTC; cdr3_aa: CASGDSYNEQFF
v_call: TRBV3-1/TRBV3-2; d_call: -; cdr3_length: 13; j_call: TRBJ2-7; clone_size: -; cdr3_nt: TGTGCCAGCAGCCAAGACGGCTCCTACGAGCAGTACTTC; cdr3_aa: CASSQDGSYEQYF
v_call: TRBV13; d_call: -; cdr3_length: 13; j_call: TRBJ1-2; clone_size: -; cdr3_nt: TGTGCCAGCAGCTTAACAGGGAACTATGGCTACACCTTC; cdr3_aa: CASSLTGNYGYTF
v_call: TRBV2; d_call: TRBD1; cdr3_length: 12; j_call: TRBJ2-7; clone_size: -; cdr3_nt: TGTGCCAGCACAGACAGGGCCTACGAGCAGTACTTC; cdr3_aa: CASTDRAYEQYF
v_call: TRBV5-1; d_call: TRBD1; cdr3_length: 15; j_call: TRBJ1-6; clone_size: -; cdr3_nt: TGCGCCAGCAGCCCCGGGACAGCTAATAATTCACCCCTCCACTTT; cdr3_aa: CASSPGTANNSPLHF
v_call: TRBV4-3; d_call: -; cdr3_length: 16; j_call: TRBJ1-3; clone_size: -; cdr3_nt: TGCGCCAGCAGCCAAGGTGCATCCAGAGGTGGAAACACCATATATTTT; cdr3_aa: CASSQGASRGGNTIYF
v_call: TRBV5-1; d_call: TRBD1; cdr3_length: 15; j_call: TRBJ2-5; clone_size: once; cdr3_nt: TGCGCCAGCAGCACCGGGACAGGGGGTTTCGAGACCCAGTACTTC; cdr3_aa: CASSTGTGGFETQYF
v_call: TRBV5-6; d_call: -; cdr3_length: 13; j_call: TRBJ2-2; clone_size: -; cdr3_nt: TGTGCCAGCAGCTTGGCCGGGTTCGGGGAGCTGTTTTTT; cdr3_aa: CASSLAGFGELFF